This TCR beta chain derives from a study of T-cell memory formation after mild COVID-19. V was shortened by 1 base and J by 7 bases, with 11 bases between the two germline ends. Germline V gene sequence: CDR1 SGHVS, CDR2 FNYEAQ. This CDR3 has 14 residues. One entry per CDR3 protein results from TCRdb running MiXCR on the 5' RACE reads. The data show 500,000 to 550,000 distinct CDR3 sequences, 20% seen once. Worth noting for this clonotype: This may be a read error: a much more frequent sequence differs by one nucleotide.

This chain links TRBV7-6 with TRBJ2-1; tentatively, D is TRBD2 (6 bases). The sample consisted of PBMCs or a T cell subset sorted from them (not recorded which). The source is an adult woman who had mild COVID-19 (a few samples of this study predate the infection). Cell type and time point are not known. CDR3 DNA: TGTGCCAGCAGCTTAGGGGCGGGGTGGAATGAGCAGTTCTTC. Amino acids: CASSLGAGWNEQFF.